This TCR beta chain was captured in a study of blood T cell repertoires in COVID-19. Study-level information: Some COVID-19 samples were acute and others convalescent; all came from the United States, Italy and Spain. Sources were T cells, B-cell-depleted T cells, or PBMCs; the material itself was cDNA or gDNA.

The authors' processing: Amplification of reference gene primers was used by the study to estimate nucleated cell counts. The table came from immunoSEQ multiplex PCR; TCRdb's copy has only in-frame clones and leaves some out. V, J and clone size are taken as reported in that table, and D and trimming were inferred from the DNA itself. The sample consists of roughly 330,000 clones, 65% to 85% of them appearing once. This clone has only a few counts. The CDR3 consists of 18 residues. The junction had 16 bases not matched to a gene; V was cut back by 4 bases and J by 8 bases. The V gene's germline CDR1 is LNHDA and CDR2 SQIVND (reference sequence).

The TCR originated in a woman aged 45-65 years with acute or convalescent COVID-19. The gene calls are TRBV19 and TRBJ2-4, with TRBD2 matching 11 bases. Sequenced input: peripheral blood. CDR3: CASSTIGIAGGPGDIQYF. The DNA of the CDR3 is TGTGCCAGTAGTACCATTGGGATAGCGGGAGGGCCGGGAGACATTCAGTACTTC.